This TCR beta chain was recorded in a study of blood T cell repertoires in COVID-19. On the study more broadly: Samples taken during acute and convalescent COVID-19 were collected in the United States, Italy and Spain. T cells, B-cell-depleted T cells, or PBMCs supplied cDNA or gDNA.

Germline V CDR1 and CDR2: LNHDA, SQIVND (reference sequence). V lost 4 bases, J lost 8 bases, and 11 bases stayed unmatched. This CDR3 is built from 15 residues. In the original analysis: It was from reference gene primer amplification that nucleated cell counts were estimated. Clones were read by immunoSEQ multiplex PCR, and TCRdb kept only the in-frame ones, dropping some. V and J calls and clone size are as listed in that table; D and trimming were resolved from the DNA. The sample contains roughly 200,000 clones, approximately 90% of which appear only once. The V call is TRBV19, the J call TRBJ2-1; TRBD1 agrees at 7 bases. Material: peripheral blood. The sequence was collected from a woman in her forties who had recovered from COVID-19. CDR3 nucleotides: TGTGCCAGTAGTACTTACAGGGGACGTTGGGATGAGCAGTTCTTC. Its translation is CASSTYRGRWDEQFF.